A selection of T cell receptor beta chains follows, all from one sample in a study of blood T cell repertoires in COVID-19. Generated by immunoSEQ multiplex PCR, the TCRdb table keeps only in-frame clones and is missing some. The table lists approximately 270,000 clones, roughly four fifths of them singletons. The sequenced material came from peripheral blood. These receptor sequences come from a person in their 70s with COVID-19, enrolled during active disease. Each CDR3 is given with its conserved first and last residue. D genes are given only for firm matches.

D	V	CDR3
TRBD1	TRBV20-1	CSASIGGFSTDTQYF
NA	TRBV7-3	CASSQGQPTGELFF
NA	TRBV20-1	CSASLTPSTDTQYF
TRBD2	TRBV3-1/TRBV3-2	CASSQPGLAGNEQFF
NA	TRBV6-5	CASSYSRADNQPQHF
TRBD1	TRBV28	CASSLQGVRVNEQFF
NA	TRBV5-8	CASSSETGFGTDTQYF
TRBD1	TRBV5-5	CASSWSGQGDYEQYF
NA	TRBV7-8	CASSTLAYKETQYF
NA	TRBV2	CASSGRGQPQHF
NA	TRBV19	CATYSRLNTEAFF
TRBD1	TRBV19	CASKRGDRGFNQPQHF
TRBD2	TRBV7-9	CASSKGTSGQETQYF